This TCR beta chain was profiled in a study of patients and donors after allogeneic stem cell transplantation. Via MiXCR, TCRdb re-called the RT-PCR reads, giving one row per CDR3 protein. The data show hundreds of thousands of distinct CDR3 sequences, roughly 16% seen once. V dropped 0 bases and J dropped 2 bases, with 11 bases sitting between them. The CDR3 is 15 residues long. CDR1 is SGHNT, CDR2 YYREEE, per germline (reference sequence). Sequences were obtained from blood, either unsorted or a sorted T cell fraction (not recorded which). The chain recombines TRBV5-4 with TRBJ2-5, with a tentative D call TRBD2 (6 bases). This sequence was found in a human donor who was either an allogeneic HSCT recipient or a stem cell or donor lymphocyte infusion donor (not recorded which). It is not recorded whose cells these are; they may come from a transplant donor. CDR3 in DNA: TGTGCCAGCAGCTTGGACTCCGGGACTCAAGAGACCCAGTACTTC. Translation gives CASSLDSGTQETQYF. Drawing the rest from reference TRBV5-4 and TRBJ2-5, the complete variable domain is ETGVTQSPTHLIKTRGQQVTLRCSSQSGHNTVSWYQQALGQGPQFIFQYYREEENGRGNFPPRFSGLQFPNYSSELNVNALELDDSALYLCASSLDSGTQETQYFGPGTRLLVL.